This T cell receptor (beta chain) was found in a study of CD8+ T cells in alopecia areata. Looking at the study overall: The study gave tofacitinib for 6 to 18 months, then 6 months off drug. Disease severity was quantified as SALT score of affected scalp area.

Extracted RNA was reverse transcribed into cDNA, the sequencing template. This table comes from immunoSEQ multiplex PCR, and its TCRdb copy is limited to in-frame clones, with some not included. The sample has 100,000 to 120,000 clones; roughly three fifths are singletons. This clone was detected ten times or more. Treatment specified: oral pan-JAK inhibitor, 5-10 mg twice daily. The germline CDR1 and CDR2 sequences are SEHNR and FQNEAQ (reference sequence). Unmatched junction bases numbered 10, after V lost 5 bases and J lost 10 bases. This CDR3 contains 14 residues. This chain uses TRBV7-9 with TRBJ1-1; 10 bases agree with TRBD1. The source was CD4+ T cells sorted from blood, collected at week 24, from a patient treated with tofacitinib. This clonotype was obtained from a human donor with alopecia areata. The CDR3 DNA sequence: TGTGCCAGCAGCGCCGGGACAGGGGACTTTGGAGCTTTCTTT. Encoded protein: CASSAGTGDFGAFF.